This T cell receptor beta chain was sequenced for a study of siplizumab effects on memory and regulatory T cells. CDR3 size: 13 residues. V lost 0 bases, J lost 12 bases, and 15 bases lay in between. The germline V gene has CDR1 KGHSH and CDR2 LQKENI. Turning to this clone: What it recognizes is unknown.

Regarding the study as a whole: Many proliferating CD4+ or CD8+ clones remained unclassified. Roughly 75-95% of them could not be assigned either a naive or a memory phenotype.

Assay: immunoSEQ multiplex PCR; the TCRdb copy retains only in-frame clones and omits some. The sample shows some 100,000 clones, less than 95% of them seen only once. The rearrangement joins TRBV18 to TRBJ2-7; a weak D match, TRBD2 (5 bases). The TCR sequence derives from a human donor in good health. Sequencing input: non-Treg CD4+ T cells sorted from blood. The CDR3 nucleotides read TGTGCCAGCTCACCACCCTCGGACTCCAGATGGTACTTC. This codes for CASSPPSDSRWYF.